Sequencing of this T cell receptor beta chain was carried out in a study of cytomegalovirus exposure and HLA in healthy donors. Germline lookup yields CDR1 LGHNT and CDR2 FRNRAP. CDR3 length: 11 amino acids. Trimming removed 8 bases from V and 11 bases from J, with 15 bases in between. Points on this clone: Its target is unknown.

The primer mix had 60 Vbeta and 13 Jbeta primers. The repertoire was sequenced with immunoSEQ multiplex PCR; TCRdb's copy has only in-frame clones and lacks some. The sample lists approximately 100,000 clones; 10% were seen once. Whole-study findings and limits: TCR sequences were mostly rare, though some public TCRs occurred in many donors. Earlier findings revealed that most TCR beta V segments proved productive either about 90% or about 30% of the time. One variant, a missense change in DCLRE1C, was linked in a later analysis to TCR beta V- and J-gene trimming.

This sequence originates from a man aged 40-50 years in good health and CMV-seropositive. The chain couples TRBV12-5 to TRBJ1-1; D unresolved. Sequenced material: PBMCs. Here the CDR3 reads CASSAAVVAFF. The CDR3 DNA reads TGTGCTAGTAGCGCCGCGGTGGTTGCTTTCTTT.